Sequencing of this TCR beta chain was carried out in a study of blood T cell dynamics during melanoma immunotherapy. About the research overall: Metastatic melanoma patients received first-line pembrolizumab or nivolumab plus ipilimumab.

From germline, CDR1 is SGDLS and CDR2 YYNGEE. The CDR3 sequence is 14 residues long. V shed 0 bases and J shed 3 bases, with 10 bases lying between them. The time point was: week 3, after first cycle of checkpoint inhibitor. Response was assessed by RECIST 1.1 at 12 weeks, except a couple of rapid progressors. Concerning this clone itself: The antigen is unknown.

Study outcomes and limitations: Disease-control patients' PBMC repertoires became either more clonal or more diverse at W3.

Using immunoSEQ multiplex PCR, the repertoire was profiled, and TCRdb retains in-frame clones only, with some absent. In the table there are about 5,000 clones, roughly 80% of which are singletons. This specimen was blood, taken from a patient treated with checkpoint blockade. V is TRBV9 and J is TRBJ2-7, with D perhaps TRBD1 or TRBD2 (6 bases each). This receptor was obtained from a human donor with melanoma. CDR3 coding DNA: TGTGCCAGCAGCGTAGCTGAGGGGGGCTACGAGCAGTACTTC. It yields the protein CASSVAEGGYEQYF.